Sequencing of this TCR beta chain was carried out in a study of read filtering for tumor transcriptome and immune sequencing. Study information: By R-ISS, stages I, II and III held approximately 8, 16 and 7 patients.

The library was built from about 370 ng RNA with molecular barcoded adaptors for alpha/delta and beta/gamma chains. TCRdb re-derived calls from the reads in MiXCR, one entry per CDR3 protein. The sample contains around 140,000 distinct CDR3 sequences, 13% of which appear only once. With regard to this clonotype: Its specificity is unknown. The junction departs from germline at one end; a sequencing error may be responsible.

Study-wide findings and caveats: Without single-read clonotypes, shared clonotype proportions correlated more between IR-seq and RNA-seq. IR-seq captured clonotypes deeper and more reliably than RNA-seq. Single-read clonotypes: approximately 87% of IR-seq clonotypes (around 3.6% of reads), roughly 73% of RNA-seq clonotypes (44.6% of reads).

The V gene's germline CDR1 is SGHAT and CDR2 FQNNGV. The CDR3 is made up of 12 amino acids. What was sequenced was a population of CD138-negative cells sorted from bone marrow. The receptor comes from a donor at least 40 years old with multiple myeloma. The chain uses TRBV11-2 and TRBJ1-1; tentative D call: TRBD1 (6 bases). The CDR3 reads CASSQGITDAFF. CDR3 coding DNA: TGTGCCAGCAGCCAGGGGATCACTGACGCTTTCTTT.